One sample yielded the 5 T cell receptor beta chains listed below, sequenced in a study of T cells in Graves' hyperthyroidism and ophthalmopathy. The source material, RNA transcripts, was used to amplify TCR beta CDR3 regions. The study used the HTBI primer set for a first-round RT-PCR of the TCR CDR3. TCRdb passed the multiplex PCR reads through MiXCR, listing each CDR3 protein once. The sample lists 400,000 to 500,000 distinct CDR3 sequences, roughly 15% occurring once. The sample comprised blood. All receptors derive from a man between 18 and 35 years old with Graves' ophthalmopathy.

This clonotype has ten or more counts. This chain joins TRBV5-1 and TRBJ1-5; the D gene is possibly TRBD1 (5 bases). Between the trimmed V and J ends, which lost 4 bases and 6 bases, there was a span of 17 bases. Germline loops: CDR1 SGHRS, CDR2 YFSETQ. The CDR3 is made up of 15 amino acids. The CDR3 nucleotides are TGCGCCAGCAGCCTGGTCGGGGCCCGGGGTCAGCCCCAGCATTTT. Residues: CASSLVGARGQPQHF. Looking up the rest from reference TRBV5-1 and TRBJ1-5 gives the full variable domain: KAGVTQTPRYLIKTRGQQVTLSCSPISGHRSVSWYQQTPGQGLQFLFEYFSETQRNKGNFPGRFSGRQFSNSRSEMNVSTLELGDSALYLCASSLVGARGQPQHFGDGTRLSIL.

This clonotype was seen ten or more times. The genes are TRBV3-1 and TRBJ2-3; perhaps TRBD2 as D (5 bases). Germline values: CDR1 LGHDT, CDR2 YNNKEL (reference sequence). V was pared by 2 bases and J by 1 base, with 7 bases between. This CDR3 is 14 amino acids long. DNA of the CDR3: TGTGCCAGCAGCCAATGGGAGCGCACAGATACGCAGTATTTT. Protein: CASSQWERTDTQYF.

This clonotype was counted ten times or more. The rearrangement uses TRBV11-2 and TRBJ2-7; the D gene is possibly TRBD2 (5 bases). This CDR3 comprises 14 residues. Trimming pared 1 base from V and 4 bases from J, leaving 11 bases between. Germline CDR1 reads SGHAT; CDR2 reads FQNNGV. CDR3 nucleotide sequence: TGTGCCAGCAGCTTAGCCGGACTGGGGTACGAGCAGTACTTC. Encoded protein: CASSLAGLGYEQYF.

This rearrangement joins TRBV19 to TRBJ2-1, with D possibly being TRBD1 (6 bases). The CDR3 sequence is 13 residues long. Germline V CDR1 and CDR2: LNHDA, SQIVND (reference sequence). Trimming took 6 bases from V and 5 from J, leaving 11 bases between them. The CDR3 nucleotides are TGTGCCAGTAGCAGGGACATTAACAATGAGCAGTTCTTC. As protein: CASSRDINNEQFF.

This clonotype was seen at least ten times. The genes are TRBV12-3 or TRBV12-4 and TRBJ1-4; 7 bases are shared with TRBD1. V was clipped by 9 bases and J by 8 bases; unmatched bases: 6. This CDR3 comprises 12 residues. In DNA form, the CDR3 reads TGTGCCAGTACAGGGGTAGAGGAAAAACTGTTTTTT. Protein: CASTGVEEKLFF.